This T cell receptor beta chain was observed in a study of blood T cell repertoires in COVID-19. Across the whole study: Whether acute or convalescent, the COVID-19 samples came from the United States, Italy and Spain.

The CDR3 is 15 amino acids. V lost 0 bases and J lost 1, with 11 bases in between. Germline CDR1 SGHKS, CDR2 YYEKEE (reference sequence). Original processing methods: It was from reference gene primer amplification that nucleated cell counts were estimated. Profiling relied on immunoSEQ multiplex PCR, and the TCRdb table lists in-frame clones only, not all of them. V and J calls and clone size are as listed in that table; D and trimming were resolved from the DNA. The sample records some 400,000 clones, about 87% being singletons. The Seattle site enrolled patients during active infection and followed them longitudinally.

The rearrangement joins TRBV5-5 to TRBJ2-7; possible D gene TRBD2, 6 bases. The receptor was derived from a woman in her thirties with COVID-19, enrolled during active disease. Sequencing used peripheral blood. For the CDR3, the DNA is TGTGCCAGCAGCTTGGGAGAGGGGACTTCCTACGAGCAGTACTTC. Its protein product is CASSLGEGTSYEQYF.